This TCR beta chain was sequenced in a study of regulatory T cells in long-lasting Graves disease. To make TCR beta libraries, researchers used iRepertoire HTBI primers and Arm-PCR of CDR3 regions. TCRdb analysed the multiplex PCR reads with MiXCR anew, one entry per CDR3 protein. The table has roughly 430,000 distinct CDR3 sequences, roughly 17% seen once. Time point here: newly diagnosed GD, antithyroid drugs for less than 3 months. RNA from PBMCs was the source of the TCR library. The germline V gene encodes CDR1 MNHEY and CDR2 SVGAGI. The junction had 7 bases not matched to a gene; V was cut back by 4 bases and J by 3 bases. The CDR3 loop spans 18 amino acids. This clonotype was recorded at least ten times. A further study also used this sample, focusing on T cells in Graves' hyperthyroidism and ophthalmopathy. That work adds: HTBI primers were used for first-round RT-PCR of the TCR CDR3.

This receptor was taken from a woman in her twenties or thirties with Graves disease. The rearrangement joins TRBV6-5 to TRBJ2-4; 15 bases agree with TRBD2. This sample comprised peripheral blood mononuclear cells (PBMCs), obtained at new diagnosis, from a patient treated with antithyroid drugs. As DNA, the CDR3 is TGTGCCAGCAGTTCCGGACTAGCGGGAGGGTCGGGCAAAAACATTCAGTACTTC. Translating it yields CASSSGLAGGSGKNIQYF.